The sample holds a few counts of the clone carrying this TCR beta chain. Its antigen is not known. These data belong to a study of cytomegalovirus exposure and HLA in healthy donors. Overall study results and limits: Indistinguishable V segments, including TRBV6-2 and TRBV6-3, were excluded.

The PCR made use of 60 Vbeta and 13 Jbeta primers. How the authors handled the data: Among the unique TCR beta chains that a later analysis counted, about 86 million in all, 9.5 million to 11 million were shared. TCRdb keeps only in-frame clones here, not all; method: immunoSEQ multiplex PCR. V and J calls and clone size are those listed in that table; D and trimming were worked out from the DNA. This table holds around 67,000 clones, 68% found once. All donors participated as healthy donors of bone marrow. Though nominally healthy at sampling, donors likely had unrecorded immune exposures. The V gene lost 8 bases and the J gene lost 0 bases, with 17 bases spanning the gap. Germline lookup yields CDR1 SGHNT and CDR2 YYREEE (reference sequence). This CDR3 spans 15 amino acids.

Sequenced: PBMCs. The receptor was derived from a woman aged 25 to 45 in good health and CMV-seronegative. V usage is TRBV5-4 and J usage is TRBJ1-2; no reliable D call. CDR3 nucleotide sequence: TGTGCCAGAAGCCATAACGGAGGTTCTAACTATGGCTACACCTTC. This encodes CARSHNGGSNYGYTF.